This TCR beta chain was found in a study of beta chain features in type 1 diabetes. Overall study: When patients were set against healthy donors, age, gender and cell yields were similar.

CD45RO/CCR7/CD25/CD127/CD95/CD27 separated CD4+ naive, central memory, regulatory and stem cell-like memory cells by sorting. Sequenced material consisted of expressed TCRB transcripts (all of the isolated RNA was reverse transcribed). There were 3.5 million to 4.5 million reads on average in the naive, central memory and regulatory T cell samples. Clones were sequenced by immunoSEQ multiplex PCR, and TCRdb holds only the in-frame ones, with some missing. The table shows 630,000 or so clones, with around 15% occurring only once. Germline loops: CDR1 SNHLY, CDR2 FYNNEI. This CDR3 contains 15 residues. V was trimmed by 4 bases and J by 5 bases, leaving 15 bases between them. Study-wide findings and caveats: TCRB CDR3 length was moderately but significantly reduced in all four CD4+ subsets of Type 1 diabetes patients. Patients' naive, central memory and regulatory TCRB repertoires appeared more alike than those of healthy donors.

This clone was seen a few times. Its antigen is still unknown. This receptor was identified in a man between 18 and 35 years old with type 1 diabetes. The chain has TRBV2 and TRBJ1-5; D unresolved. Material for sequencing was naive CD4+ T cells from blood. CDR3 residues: CASSGGGSQDQPQHF. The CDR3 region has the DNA TGTGCCAGCAGTGGGGGAGGCAGCCAAGATCAGCCCCAGCATTTT.